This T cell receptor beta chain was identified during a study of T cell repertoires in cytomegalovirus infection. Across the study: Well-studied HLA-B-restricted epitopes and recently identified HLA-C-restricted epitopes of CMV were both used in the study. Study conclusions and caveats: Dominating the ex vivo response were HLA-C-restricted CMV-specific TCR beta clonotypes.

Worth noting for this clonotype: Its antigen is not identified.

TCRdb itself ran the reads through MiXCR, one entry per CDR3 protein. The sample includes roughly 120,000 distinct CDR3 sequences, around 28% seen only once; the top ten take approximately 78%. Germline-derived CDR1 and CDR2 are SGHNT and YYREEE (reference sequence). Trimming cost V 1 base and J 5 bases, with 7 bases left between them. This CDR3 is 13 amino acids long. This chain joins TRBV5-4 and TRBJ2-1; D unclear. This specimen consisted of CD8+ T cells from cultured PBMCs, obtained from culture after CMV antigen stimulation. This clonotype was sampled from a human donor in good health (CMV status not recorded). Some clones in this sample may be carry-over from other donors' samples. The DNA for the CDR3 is TGTGCCAGCAGCTTGCAACCACACAATGAGCAGTTCTTC. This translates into CASSLQPHNEQFF.